This TCR beta chain stems from a study of T-cell reconstitution after alpha-beta-depleted transplantation in children (dated by TCRdb to about 2016). Context from the whole study: Using TCR repertoire profiling, the study followed T-cell immune reconstitution in a quantitative way in children after TCRalphabeta/CD19-depleted allogeneic hematopoietic cell transplantation.

About this clonotype: No cognate antigen has been identified for it. The sample holds no much larger clone one base away, and base qualities are not on file.

Trimming at the junction amounts to 3 bases on V and 0 bases on J, and the germline ends lie 15 bases apart. The CDR1 and CDR2 encoded by the germline V gene are ENHRY and SYGVKD. Inclusive of the bounding cysteine and phenylalanine, the CDR3 is 16 residues long. Of all the DNA, just the CDR3 is kept, 48 bases in frame from base 1. Libraries were prepared through PCR. TCRdb lists the instrument as Illumina HiSeq 2500. To normalize quantification of the TCRbeta repertoire, the TCR libraries were built with molecular barcoding that relied on unique molecular identifiers. TCRdb ran its own pipeline on the public reads, namely fastp trimming at Q25 and MiXCR clone calling, and kept in-frame beta chains. Identical CDR3 protein sequences are pooled into one entry, listed with their most common genes and DNA. The sample profile shows hundreds of thousands of distinct CDR3 sequences; roughly 15% of them were found once. Around 0.96% of the sample is taken by the ten largest.

The rearranged segments are TRBV10-3 and TRBJ2-7; TRBD2 could be the D gene, as 6 bases match. The specimen comprised PBMCs from the stem cell graft donor, sampled from the stem cell graft. This TCR was sampled from a human donor who donated a stem cell graft to a child with acute myeloid leukemia. The sequenced DNA: TGTGCCATCAGTGAATTAGGCGGAGGGAACTCCTACGAGCAGTACTTC. Its translation reads: CAISELGGGNSYEQYF.